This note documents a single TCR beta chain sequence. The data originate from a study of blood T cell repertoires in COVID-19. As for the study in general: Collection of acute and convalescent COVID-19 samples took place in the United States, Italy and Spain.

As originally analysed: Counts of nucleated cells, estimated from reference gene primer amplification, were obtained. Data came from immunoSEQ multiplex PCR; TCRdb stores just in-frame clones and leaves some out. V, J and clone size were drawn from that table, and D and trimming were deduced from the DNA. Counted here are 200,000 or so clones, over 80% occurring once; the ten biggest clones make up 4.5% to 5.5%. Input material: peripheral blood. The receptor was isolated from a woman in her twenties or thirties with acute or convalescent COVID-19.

CDR3 coding DNA: TGTGCCAGCAGTTTAGGGGCCAGCTCCTACGAGCAGTACTTC. Protein product: CASSLGASSYEQYF. V is TRBV27 and J is TRBJ2-7; D is possibly TRBD1 (5 bases). There are 14 residues in the CDR3. The germline CDR1 and CDR2 sequences are MNHEY and SMNVEV (reference sequence). V was cut by 2 bases and J by 0 bases, with 8 bases left in between.